The clone carrying this TCR beta chain was recorded many times. These data are taken from a study of spatial heterogeneity in lung cancer. Study-level information: After resection, follow-up PBMC samples were sequenced when available, at a median of approximately 25 months later.

TCRdb redid the calling of the 5' RACE reads with MiXCR, one entry per CDR3 protein. The data hold 20,000 to 30,000 distinct CDR3 sequences, with roughly 9.7% observed a single time. Stated time point: blood at routine non-recurrence follow-up after resection. The TCR sequence derives from a male donor with early-stage non-small cell lung cancer. Sequences were derived from PBMCs, sampled at follow-up.

The CDR3 reads CAISENGNTEAFF. CDR3 DNA: TGTGCCATCAGTGAAAATGGGAACACTGAAGCTTTCTTT. The genes are TRBV10-3 and TRBJ1-1; D unclear. In germline, CDR1 is ENHRY, CDR2 SYGVKD. The CDR3 covers 13 residues. The ends were cut back, 3 bases at V and 1 base at J, with 6 bases in the middle.